The entry that follows covers one T cell receptor (beta chain) sequence. These data are taken from a study of cytomegalovirus exposure and HLA in healthy donors. Vbeta (60) and Jbeta (13) primers were used in the PCR. Clones were sequenced by immunoSEQ multiplex PCR, and TCRdb holds only the in-frame ones, with some missing. The data contain around 190,000 clones, roughly four fifths of them singletons. The CDR3 is 15 residues long. Trimming left V 5 bases short and J 2 bases short, with 15 bases between. Looked up from germline, CDR1 is MNHNS and CDR2 is SASEGT. The source of this sequence is a woman in her twenties or thirties in good health and CMV-seropositive. The rearrangement joins TRBV6-1 to TRBJ1-2; D gene uncertain. Sequenced sample: PBMCs. CDR3 residues: CASSPRVEANYGYTF. The CDR3 DNA reads TGTGCCAGCAGTCCACGGGTGGAGGCCAACTATGGCTACACCTTC.